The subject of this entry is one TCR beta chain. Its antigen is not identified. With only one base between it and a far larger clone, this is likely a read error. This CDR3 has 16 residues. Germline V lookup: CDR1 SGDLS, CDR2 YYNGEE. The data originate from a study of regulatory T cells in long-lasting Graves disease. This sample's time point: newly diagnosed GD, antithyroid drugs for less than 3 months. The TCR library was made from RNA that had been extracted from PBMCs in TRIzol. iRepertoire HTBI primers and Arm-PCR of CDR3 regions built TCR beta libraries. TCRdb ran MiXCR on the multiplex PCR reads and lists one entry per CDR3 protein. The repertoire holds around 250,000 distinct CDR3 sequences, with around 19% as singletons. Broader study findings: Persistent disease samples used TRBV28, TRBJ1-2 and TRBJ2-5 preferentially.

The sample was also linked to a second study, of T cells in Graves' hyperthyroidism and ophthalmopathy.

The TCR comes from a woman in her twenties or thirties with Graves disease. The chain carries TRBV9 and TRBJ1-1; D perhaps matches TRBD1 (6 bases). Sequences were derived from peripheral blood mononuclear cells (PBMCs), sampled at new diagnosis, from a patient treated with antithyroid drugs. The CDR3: CASSPTPDSKNTEAFF. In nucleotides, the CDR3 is TGCGCCAGCAGCCCAACCCCGGACAGCAAGAACACTGAAGCTTTCTTT.